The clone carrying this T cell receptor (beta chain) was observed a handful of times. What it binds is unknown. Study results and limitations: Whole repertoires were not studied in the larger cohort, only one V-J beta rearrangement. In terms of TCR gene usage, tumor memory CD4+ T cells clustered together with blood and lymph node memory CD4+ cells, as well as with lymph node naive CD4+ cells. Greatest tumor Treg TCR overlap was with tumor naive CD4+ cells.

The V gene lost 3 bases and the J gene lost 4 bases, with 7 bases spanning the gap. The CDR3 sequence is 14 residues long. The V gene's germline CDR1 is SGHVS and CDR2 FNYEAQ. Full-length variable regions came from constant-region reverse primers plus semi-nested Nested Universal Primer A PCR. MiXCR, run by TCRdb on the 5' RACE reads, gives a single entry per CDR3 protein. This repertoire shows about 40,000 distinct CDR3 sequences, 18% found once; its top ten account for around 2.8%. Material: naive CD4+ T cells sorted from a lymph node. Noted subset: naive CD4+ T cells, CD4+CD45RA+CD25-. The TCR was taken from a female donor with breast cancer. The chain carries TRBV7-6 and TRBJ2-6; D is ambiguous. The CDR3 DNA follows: TGTGCCAGCAGCTTCTCAGAAGGGGCCAACGTCCTGACTTTC. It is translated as CASSFSEGANVLTF.